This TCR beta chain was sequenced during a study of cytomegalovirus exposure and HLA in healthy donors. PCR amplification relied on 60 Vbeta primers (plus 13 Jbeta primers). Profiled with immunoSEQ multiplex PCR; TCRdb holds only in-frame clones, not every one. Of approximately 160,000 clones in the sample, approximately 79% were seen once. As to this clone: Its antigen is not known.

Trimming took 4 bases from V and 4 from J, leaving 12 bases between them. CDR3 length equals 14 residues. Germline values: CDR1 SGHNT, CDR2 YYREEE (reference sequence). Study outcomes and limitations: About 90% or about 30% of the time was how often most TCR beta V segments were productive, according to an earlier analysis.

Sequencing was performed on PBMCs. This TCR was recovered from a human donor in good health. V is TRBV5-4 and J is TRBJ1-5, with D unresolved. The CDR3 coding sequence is TGTGCCAGCAGCCCTGACAAAACAAATCAGCCCCAGCATTTT. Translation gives CASSPDKTNQPQHF.